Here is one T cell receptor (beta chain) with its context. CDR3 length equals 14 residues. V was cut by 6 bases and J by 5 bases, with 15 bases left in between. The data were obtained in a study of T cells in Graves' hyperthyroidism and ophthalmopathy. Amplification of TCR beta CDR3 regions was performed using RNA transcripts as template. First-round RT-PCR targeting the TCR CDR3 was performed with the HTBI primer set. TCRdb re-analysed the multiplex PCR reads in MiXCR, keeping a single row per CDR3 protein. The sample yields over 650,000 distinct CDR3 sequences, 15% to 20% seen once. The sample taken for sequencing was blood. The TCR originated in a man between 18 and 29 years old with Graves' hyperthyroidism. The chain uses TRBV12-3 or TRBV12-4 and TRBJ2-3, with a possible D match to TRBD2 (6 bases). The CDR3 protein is CASRSMGGRDTQYF. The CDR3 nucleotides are TGTGCCAGCAGGTCAATGGGGGGAAGAGATACGCAGTATTTT.